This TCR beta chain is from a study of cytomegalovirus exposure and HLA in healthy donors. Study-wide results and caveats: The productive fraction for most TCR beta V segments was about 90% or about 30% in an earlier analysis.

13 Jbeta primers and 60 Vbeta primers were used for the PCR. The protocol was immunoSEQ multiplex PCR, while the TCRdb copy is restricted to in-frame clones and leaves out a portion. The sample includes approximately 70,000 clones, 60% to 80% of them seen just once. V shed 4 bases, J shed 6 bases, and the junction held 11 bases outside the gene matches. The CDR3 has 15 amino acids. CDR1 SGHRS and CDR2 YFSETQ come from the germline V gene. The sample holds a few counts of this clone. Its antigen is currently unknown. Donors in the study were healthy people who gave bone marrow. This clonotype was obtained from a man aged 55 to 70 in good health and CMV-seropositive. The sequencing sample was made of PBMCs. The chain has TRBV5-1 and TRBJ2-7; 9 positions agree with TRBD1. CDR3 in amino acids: CASSLGTGRRGEQYF. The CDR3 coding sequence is TGCGCCAGCAGCCTCGGGACAGGGCGGAGGGGCGAGCAGTACTTC.